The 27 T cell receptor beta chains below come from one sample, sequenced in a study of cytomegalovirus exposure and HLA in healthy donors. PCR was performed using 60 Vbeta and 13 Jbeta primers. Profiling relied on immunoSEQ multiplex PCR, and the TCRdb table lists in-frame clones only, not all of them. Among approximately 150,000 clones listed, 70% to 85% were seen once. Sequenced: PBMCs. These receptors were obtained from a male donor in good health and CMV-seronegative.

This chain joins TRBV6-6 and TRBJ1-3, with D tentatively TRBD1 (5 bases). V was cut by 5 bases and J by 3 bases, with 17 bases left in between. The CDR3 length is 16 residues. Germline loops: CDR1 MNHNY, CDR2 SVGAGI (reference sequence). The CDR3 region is CASSKREGMGGNTIYF. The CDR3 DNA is TGTGCCAGCAGTAAAAGGGAGGGGATGGGTGGAAACACCATATATTTT.

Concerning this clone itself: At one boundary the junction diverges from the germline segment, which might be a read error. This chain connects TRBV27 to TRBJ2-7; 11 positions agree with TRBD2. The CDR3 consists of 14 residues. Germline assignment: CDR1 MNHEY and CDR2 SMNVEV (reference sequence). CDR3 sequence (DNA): TGTGCCAGCTGGCTAGCGGGAGGCTTCTACGGGCAGTACTTC. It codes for CASWLAGGFYGQYF.

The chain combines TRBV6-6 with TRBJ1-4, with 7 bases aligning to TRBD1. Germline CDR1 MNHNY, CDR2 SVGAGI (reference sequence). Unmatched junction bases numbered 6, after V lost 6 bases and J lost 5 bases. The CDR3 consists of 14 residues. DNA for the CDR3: TGTGCCAGCAGCCGGGACAGTGGGAATGAAAAACTGTTTTTT. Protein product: CASSRDSGNEKLFF.

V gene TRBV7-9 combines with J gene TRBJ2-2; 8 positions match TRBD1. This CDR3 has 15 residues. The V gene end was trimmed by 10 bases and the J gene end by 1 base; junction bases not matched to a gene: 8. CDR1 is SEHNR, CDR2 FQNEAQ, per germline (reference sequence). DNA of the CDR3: TGTGCCAACGGGCAGGGGGCGAGGAACACCGGGGAGCTGTTTTTT. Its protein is CANGQGARNTGELFF.

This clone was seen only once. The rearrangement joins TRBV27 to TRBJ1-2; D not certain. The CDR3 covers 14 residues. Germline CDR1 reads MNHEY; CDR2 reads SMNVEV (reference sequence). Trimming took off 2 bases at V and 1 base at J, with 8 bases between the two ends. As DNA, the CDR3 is TGTGCCAGCAGTTTAAGAGGGTTTAACTATGGCTACACCTTC. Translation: CASSLRGFNYGYTF.

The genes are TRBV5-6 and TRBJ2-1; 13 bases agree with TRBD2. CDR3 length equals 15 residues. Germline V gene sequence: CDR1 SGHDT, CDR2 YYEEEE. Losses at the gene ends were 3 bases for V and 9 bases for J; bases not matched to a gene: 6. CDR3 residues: CASSYGTSGIVEQFF. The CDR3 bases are TGTGCCAGCAGCTATGGGACTAGCGGGATCGTTGAGCAGTTCTTC.

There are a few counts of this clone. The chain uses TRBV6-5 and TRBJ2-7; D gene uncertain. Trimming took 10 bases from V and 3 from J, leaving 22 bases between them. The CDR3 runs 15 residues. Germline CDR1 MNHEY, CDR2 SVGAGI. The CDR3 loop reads CAIHERSKECYEQYF. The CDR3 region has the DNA TGTGCCATTCACGAGCGCAGCAAAGAGTGCTACGAGCAGTACTTC.

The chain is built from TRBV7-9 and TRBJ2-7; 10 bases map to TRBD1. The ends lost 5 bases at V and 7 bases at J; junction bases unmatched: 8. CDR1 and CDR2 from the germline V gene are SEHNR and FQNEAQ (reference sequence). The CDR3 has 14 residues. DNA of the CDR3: TGTGCCAGCAGCGAAGGGGGACAGGGGCCAGAGCAGTACTTC. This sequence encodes CASSEGGQGPEQYF.

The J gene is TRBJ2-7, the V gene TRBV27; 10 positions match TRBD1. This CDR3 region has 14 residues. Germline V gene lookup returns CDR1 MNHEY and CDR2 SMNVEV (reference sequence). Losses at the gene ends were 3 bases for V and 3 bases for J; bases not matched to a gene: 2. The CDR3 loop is CASSFGQGGYEQYF. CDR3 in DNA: TGTGCCAGCAGTTTCGGACAGGGGGGCTACGAGCAGTACTTC.

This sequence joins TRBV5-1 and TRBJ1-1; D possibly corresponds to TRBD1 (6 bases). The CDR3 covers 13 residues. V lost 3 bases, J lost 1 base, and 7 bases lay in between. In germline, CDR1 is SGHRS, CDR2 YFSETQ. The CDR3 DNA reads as TGCGCCAGCAGCTCACAGGGGAACACTGAAGCTTTCTTT. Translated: CASSSQGNTEAFF. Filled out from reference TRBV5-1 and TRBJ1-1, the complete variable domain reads KAGVTQTPRYLIKTRGQQVTLSCSPISGHRSVSWYQQTPGQGLQFLFEYFSETQRNKGNFPGRFSGRQFSNSRSEMNVSTLELGDSALYLCASSSQGNTEAFFGQGTRLTVV.

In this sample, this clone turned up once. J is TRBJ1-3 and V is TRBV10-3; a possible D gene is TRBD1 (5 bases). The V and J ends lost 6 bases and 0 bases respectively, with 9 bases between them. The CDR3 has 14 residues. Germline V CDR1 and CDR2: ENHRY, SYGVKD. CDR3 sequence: CAIRGDSSGNTIYF. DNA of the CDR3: TGTGCCATCAGGGGGGACTCCTCTGGAAACACCATATATTTT.

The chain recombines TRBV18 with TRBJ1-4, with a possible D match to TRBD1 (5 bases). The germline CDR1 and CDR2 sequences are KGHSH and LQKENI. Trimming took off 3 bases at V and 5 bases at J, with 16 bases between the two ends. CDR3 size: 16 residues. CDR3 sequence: CASSPGARVGNEKLFF. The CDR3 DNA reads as TGTGCCAGCTCACCCGGAGCCAGGGTAGGGAATGAAAAACTGTTTTTT.

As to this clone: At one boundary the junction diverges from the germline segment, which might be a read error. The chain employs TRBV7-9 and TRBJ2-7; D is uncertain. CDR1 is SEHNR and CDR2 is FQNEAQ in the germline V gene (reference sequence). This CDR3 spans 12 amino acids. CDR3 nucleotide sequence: TGTTCCAGCAGCTTAGCCGCCTACGAGCAGTACTTC. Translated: CSSSLAAYEQYF.

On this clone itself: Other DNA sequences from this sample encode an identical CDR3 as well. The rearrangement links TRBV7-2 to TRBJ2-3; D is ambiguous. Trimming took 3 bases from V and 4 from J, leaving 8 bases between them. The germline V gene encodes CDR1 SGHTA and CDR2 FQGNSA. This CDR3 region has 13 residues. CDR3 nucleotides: TGTGCCAGCAGCTTTAACCAGGCAGATACGCAGTATTTT. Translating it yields CASSFNQADTQYF.

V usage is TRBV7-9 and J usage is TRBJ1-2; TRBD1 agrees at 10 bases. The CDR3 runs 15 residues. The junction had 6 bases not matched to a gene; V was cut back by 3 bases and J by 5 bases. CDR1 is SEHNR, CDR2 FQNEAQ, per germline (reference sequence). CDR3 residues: CASSLGQGIQYGYTF. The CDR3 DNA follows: TGTGCCAGCAGCTTGGGACAGGGGATTCAGTATGGCTACACCTTC.

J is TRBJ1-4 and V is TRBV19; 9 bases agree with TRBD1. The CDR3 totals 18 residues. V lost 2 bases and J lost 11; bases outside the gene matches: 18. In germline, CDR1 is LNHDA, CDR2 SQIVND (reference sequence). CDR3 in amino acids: CASSILKISGTGPRKLFF. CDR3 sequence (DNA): TGTGCCAGTAGTATACTTAAAATCTCCGGGACAGGGCCGCGGAAACTGTTTTTT.

The CDR3 DNA sequence: TGTGCCAGCAGCTTGGAAGCGGCGTACGAGCAGTACTTC. This translates into CASSLEAAYEQYF. The V and J genes are TRBV5-6 and TRBJ2-7, with D perhaps matching TRBD2 (5 bases). Trimming cost V 0 bases and J 4 bases, with 8 bases left between them. Germline CDR1 is SGHDT and CDR2 is YYEEEE. The CDR3 is made up of 13 amino acids.

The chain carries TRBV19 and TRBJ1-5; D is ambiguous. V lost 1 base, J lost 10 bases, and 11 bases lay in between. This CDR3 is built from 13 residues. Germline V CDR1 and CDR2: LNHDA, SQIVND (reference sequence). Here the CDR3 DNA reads TGTGCCAGTAGTATAGTTTTCAGGTTTCCCCAGCATTTT. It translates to CASSIVFRFPQHF.

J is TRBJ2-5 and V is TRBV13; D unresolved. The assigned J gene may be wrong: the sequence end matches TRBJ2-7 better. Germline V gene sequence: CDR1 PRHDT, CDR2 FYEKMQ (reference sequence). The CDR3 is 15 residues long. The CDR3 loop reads CASSDSGRSSYEQYF. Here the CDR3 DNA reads TGTGCCAGCAGCGATAGTGGGCGAAGCTCCTACGAGCAGTACTTC.

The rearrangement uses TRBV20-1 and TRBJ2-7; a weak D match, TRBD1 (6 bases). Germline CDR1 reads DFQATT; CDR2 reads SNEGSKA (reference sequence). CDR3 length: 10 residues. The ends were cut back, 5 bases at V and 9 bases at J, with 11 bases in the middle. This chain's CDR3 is CSAGPRGQYF. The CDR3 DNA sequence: TGCAGTGCTGGCCCCAGGGGGCAGTACTTC.

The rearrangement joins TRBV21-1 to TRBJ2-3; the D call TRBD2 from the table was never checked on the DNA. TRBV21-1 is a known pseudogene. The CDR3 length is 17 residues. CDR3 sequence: CASSNFTTGSGADTQYF. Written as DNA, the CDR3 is TGTGCCAGCAGCAATTTTACCACAGGGAGCGGGGCAGATACGCAGTATTTT.

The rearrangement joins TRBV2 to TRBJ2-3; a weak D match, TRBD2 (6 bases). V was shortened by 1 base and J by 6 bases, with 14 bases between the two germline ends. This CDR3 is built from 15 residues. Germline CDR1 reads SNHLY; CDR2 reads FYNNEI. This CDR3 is CASSEEGSEGDTQYF. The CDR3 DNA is TGTGCCAGCAGTGAAGAGGGGTCGGAGGGGGATACGCAGTATTTT.

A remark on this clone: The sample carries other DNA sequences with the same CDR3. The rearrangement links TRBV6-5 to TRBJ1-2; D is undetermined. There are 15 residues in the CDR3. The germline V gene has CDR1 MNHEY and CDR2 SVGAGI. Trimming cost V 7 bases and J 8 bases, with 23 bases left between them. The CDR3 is CASTFSFPPWAGYTF. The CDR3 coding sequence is TGTGCCAGCACTTTTTCTTTCCCCCCCTGGGCCGGCTACACCTTC.

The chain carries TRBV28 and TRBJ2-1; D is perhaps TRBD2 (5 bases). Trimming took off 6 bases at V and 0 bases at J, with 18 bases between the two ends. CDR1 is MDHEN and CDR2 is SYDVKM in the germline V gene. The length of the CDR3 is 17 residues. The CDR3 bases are TGTGCCAGCAGGGCGGTGGGCGGAGGCTACTCCTACAATGAGCAGTTCTTC. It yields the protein CASRAVGGGYSYNEQFF.

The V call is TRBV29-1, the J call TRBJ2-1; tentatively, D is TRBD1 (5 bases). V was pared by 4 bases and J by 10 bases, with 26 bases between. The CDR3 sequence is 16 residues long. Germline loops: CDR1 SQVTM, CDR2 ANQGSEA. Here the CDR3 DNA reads TGCAGCGTTGGGCCGGGTACAGGTAGGGCAATGAGCGAGCAGTTCTTC. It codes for CSVGPGTGRAMSEQFF.

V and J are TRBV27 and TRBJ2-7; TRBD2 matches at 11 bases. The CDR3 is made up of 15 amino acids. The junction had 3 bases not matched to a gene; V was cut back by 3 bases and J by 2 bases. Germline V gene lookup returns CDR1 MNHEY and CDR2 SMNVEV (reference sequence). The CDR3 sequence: CASSFGLAGAYEQYF. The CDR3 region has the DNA TGTGCCAGCAGTTTCGGACTAGCGGGCGCCTACGAGCAGTACTTC.

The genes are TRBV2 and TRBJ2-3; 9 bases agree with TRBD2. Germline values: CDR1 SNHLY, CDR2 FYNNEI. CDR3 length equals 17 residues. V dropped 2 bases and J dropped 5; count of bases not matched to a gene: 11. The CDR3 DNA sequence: TGTGCCAGCAGTGAATATAGCGGGAGTTTCTCTATAGATACGCAGTATTTT. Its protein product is CASSEYSGSFSIDTQYF.